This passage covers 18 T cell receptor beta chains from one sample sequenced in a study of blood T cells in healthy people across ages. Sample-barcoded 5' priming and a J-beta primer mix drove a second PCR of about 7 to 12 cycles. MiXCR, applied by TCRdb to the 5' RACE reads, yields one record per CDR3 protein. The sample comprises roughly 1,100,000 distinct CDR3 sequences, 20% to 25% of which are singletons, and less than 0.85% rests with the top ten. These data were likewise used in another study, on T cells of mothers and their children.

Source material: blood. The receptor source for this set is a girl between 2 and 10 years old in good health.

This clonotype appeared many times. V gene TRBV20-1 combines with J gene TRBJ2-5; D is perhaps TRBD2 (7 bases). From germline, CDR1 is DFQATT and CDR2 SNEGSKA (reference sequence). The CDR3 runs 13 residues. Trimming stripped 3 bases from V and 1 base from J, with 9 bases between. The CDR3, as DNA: TGCAGTGCTAGGGGGGGGGCCCAAGAGACCCAGTACTTC. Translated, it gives CSARGGAQETQYF.

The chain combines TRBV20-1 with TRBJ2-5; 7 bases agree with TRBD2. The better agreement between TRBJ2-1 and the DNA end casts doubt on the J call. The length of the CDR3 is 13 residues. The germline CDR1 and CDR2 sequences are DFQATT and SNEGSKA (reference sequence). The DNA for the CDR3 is TGCAGTGCTAGAGCCCTAGCGGCCCATGAGCAGTTCTTC. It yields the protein CSARALAAHEQFF.

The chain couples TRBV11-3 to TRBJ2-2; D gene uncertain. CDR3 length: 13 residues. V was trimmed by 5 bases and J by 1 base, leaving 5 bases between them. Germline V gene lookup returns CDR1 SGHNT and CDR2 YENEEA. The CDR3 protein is CASSHGNTGELFF. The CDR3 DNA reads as TGTGCCAGCAGCCACGGGAACACCGGGGAGCTGTTTTTT.

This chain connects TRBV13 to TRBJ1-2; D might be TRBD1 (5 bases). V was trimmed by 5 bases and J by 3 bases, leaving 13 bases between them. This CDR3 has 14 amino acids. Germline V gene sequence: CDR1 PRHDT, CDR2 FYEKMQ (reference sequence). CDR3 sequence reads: CASSLGRPDYGYTF. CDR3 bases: TGTGCCAGCAGCCTGGGACGACCGGACTATGGCTACACCTTC.

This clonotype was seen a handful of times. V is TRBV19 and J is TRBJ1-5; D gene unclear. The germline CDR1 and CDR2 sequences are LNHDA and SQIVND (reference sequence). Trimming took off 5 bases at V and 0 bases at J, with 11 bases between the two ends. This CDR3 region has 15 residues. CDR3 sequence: CASSASSYSNQPQHF. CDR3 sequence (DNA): TGTGCCAGTAGTGCCTCCTCCTATAGCAATCAGCCCCAGCATTTT.

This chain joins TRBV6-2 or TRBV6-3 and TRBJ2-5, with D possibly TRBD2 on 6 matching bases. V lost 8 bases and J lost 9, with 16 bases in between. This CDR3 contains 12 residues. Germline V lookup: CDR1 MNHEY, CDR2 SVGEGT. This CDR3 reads CASEKEGKAQYF. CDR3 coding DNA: TGTGCCAGCGAGAAGGAGGGGAAGGCCCAGTACTTC.

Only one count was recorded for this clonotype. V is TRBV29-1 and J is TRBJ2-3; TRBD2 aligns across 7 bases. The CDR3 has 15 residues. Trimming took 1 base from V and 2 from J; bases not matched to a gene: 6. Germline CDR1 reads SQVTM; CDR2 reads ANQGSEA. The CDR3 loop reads CSVEVPSGYTDTQYF. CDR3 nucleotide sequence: TGCAGCGTTGAAGTTCCTAGCGGATACACAGATACGCAGTATTTT.

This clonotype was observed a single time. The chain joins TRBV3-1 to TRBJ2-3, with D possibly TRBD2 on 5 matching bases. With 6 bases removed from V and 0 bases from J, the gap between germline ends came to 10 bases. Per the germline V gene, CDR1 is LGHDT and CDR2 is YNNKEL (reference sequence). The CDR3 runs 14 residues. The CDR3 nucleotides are TGTGCCAGCAGAGCGGCGACAAGCACAGATACGCAGTATTTT. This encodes CASRAATSTDTQYF.

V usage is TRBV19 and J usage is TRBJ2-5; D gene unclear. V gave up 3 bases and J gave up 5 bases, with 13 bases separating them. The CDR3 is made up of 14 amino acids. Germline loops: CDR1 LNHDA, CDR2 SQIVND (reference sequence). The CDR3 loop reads CASSISDPRETQYF. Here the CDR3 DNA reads TGTGCCAGTAGTATTTCGGACCCACGGGAGACCCAGTACTTC.

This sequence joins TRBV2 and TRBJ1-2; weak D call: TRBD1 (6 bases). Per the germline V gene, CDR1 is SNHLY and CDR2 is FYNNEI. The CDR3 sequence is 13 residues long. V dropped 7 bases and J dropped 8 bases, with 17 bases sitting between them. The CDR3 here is CASKDGGGGGYTF. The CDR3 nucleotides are TGTGCCAGCAAGGACGGGGGCGGGGGGGGCTACACCTTC. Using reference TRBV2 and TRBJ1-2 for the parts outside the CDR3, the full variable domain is EPEVTQTPSHQVTQMGQEVILRCVPISNHLYFYWYRQILGQKVEFLVSFYNNEISEKSEIFDDQFSVERPDGSNFTLKIRSTKLEDSAMYFCASKDGGGGGYTFGSGTRLTVV.

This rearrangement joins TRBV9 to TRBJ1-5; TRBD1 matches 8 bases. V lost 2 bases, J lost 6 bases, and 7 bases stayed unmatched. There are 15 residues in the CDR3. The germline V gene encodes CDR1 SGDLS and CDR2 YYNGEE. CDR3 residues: CASSVGTGGGQPQHF. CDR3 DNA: TGTGCCAGCAGCGTCGGGACAGGAGGGGGTCAGCCCCAGCATTTT.

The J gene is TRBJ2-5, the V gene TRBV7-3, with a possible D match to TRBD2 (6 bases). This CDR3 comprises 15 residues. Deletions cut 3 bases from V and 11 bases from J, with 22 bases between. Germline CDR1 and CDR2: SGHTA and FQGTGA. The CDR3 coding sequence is TGTGCCAGCAGCTTTCCCGCCTACACATCGGGGGAGCAGTACTTC. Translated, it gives CASSFPAYTSGEQYF.

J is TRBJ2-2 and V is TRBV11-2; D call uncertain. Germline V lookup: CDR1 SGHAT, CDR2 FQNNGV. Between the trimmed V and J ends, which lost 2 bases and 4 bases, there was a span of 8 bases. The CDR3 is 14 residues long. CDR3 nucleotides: TGTGCCAGCAGCTTATTCGCCAGCACCGGGGAGCTGTTTTTT. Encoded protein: CASSLFASTGELFF.

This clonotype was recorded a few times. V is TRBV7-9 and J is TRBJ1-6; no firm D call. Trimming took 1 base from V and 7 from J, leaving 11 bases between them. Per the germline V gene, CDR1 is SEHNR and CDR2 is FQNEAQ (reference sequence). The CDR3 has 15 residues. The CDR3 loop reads CASSLGSVWNSPLHF. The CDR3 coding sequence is TGTGCCAGCAGCTTAGGTTCGGTCTGGAATTCACCCCTCCACTTT.

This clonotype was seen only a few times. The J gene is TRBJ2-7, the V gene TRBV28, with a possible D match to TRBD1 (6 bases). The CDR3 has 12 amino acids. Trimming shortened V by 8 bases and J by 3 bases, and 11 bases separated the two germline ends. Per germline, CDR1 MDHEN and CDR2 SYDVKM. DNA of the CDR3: TGTGCCAGCCGGGACAAACTCTACGAGCAGTACTTC. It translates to CASRDKLYEQYF.

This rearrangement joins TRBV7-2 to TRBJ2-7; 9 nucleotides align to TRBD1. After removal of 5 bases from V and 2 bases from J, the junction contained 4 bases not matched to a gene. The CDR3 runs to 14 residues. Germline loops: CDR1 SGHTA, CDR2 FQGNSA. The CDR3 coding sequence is TGTGCCAGCAGCACAGGGGGCTCGACCTACGAGCAGTACTTC. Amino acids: CASSTGGSTYEQYF.

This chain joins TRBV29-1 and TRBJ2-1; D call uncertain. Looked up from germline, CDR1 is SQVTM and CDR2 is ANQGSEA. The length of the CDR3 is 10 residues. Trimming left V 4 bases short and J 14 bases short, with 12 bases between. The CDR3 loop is CSVVGSVEFF. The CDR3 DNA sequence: TGCAGCGTTGTTGGTAGTGTCGAGTTCTTC.

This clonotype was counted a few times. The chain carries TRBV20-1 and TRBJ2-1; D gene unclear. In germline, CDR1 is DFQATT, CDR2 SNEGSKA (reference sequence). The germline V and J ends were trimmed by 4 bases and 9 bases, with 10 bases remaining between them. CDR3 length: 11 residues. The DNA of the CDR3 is TGCAGTGCTAATCAATTGAGTGAGCAGTTCTTC. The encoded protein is CSANQLSEQFF.